This T cell receptor (beta chain) is from a study of beta chain features in type 1 diabetes (dated by TCRdb to about 2018). Concerning the study at large: No differences in mean age, gender distribution, total cell number or subset yield were found between patients and healthy donors. A total of under 120,000,000 sorted cells were examined across all samples, and RNA yield correlated strongly with the number of cells per subset. The study compared the TCRB repertoires of sorted circulating CD4+ T cell subsets in recently diagnosed type 1 diabetes patients with those in matched healthy donors. Naive and central memory subsets were obtained from all 30 or so donors, but regulatory and stem cell-like memory subsets were isolated from only 8 patients and 8 healthy donors.

Turning to this clone: It has no known antigen specificity. No clone much larger than this one lies a single base away; base qualities are absent.

The CDR3 goes from the cysteine to the phenylalanine over 15 residues. Only the CDR3 portion is preserved as DNA: 45 bases, with reading frame beginning at the first base. The CDR1 and CDR2 encoded by the germline V gene are SGHRS and YFSETQ. Trimming leaves V shorter by 0 bases and J shorter by 7 bases, with the junction holding 5 bases beyond the gene matches. Study-level results and caveats: Naive, central memory and regulatory TCRB repertoires appeared more similar among patients than among healthy donors. Sequencing cDNA rather than genomic DNA could over-represent highly expressing activated cells, although activation and CD3 levels did not differ between groups. HLA sub-analyses involved small numbers of individuals, so any influence of HLA type on TCRB rearrangement remained unresolved. At VDJ recombination sites, type 1 diabetes patients had fewer insertions and more deleted nucleotides, which implies abnormalities in thymic rearrangement. Shorter templates might have been favored by PCR, but patient and control samples were amplified and corrected together, so both groups would have been affected equally by any skew. A moderate but significant shortening of TCRB CDR3 length was observed in type 1 diabetes patients in all four CD4+ subsets.

The High Capacity cDNA Reverse Transcription Kit was used to reverse transcribe all of the isolated RNA, meaning that expressed TCRB transcripts were what got sequenced. Deep immunoSEQ sequencing was applied to naive, central memory and regulatory T cell samples, giving an average of roughly 3.5 million total reads per sample. Sorted cells were lysed in RLT buffer and RNA was extracted with DNase-treated RNeasy Micro or Mini kits, depending on cell number. To prevent cross-contamination, each cell subset was processed individually, whereas patient and healthy donor samples were processed jointly. The immunoSEQ multiplex PCR was used to amplify TCRB sequences from cDNA, generating 87-bp fragments that spanned the CDR3 region. The amplicons were sequenced using the Illumina HiSeq platform. Concerning the study's data processing: Synthetic template baselines were used to correct PCR bias computationally, reads within Hamming distance 2 were collapsed together, and singletons that could not be merged were discarded. By aligning reads against IMGT, V, D and J genes, CDR3 length, and insertions or deletions at six rearrangement sites were assigned. Within each subset, clonotype counts were normalized to sorted cell number, and only after that were true diversity and Gini coefficients computed with the tcR R package. The overlap coefficient, calculated on TCRB nucleotide sequences, was used to measure repertoire sharing. As a proxy for the pre-selection repertoire, out-of-frame TCRB sequences from naive cells were analyzed. The table was pulled from immuneACCESS by TCRdb, which kept in-frame rearrangements only. Such tables lose some clones; where checked, under half of the loss comes from unresolved V genes, and the rest has no known cause. V and J calls and clone size are as listed in that table; D and trimming were resolved from the DNA. The sample table holds 200,000 to 300,000 clones, of which approximately 15% were seen once. The top ten clones comprise approximately 0.018% of the sample.

Each donor gave one peripheral blood draw, approximately 0.11 L on average, collected into heparinised tubes. Using a panel that included CD45RO, CCR7, CD25, CD127, CD95 and CD27, naive, central memory, regulatory and stem cell-like memory CD4+ T cells were sorted on a BD FACSAria II. Every sorted population had a purity above 95%. PBMCs were separated immediately by Lymphoprep density gradient centrifugation and were stained directly, without being cultured. So that batch effects would be minimized, each experiment stained and sorted samples in pairs, pairing one healthy donor with one patient. This TCR derives from a man in his thirties or forties with type 1 diabetes. This sequence uses TRBV5-1 and TRBJ2-1; the junction holds 9 bases that match TRBD2. Sequencing was performed on naive CD4+ T cells from blood. Reading the label with the study, this specimen's cell subset or site is: true naive CD4+ T cells. The CDR3 loop reads CASSLAESGGNEQFF. The sequenced DNA: TGCGCCAGCAGCTTGGCCGAGAGCGGGGGGAATGAGCAGTTCTTC.